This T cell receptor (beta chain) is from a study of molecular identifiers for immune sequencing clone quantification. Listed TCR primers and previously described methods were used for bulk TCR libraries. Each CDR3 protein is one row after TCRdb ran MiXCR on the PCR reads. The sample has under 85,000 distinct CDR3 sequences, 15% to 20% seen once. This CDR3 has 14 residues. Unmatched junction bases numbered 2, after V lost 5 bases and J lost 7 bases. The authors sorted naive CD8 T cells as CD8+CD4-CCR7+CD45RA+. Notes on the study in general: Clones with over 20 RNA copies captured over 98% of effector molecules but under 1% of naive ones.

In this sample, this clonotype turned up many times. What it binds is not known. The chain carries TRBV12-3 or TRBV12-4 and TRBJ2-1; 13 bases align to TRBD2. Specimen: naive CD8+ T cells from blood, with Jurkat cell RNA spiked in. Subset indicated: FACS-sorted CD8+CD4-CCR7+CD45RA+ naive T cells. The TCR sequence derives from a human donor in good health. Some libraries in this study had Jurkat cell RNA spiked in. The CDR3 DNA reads TGTGCCAGCAGTCCGGGACTAGCGGGGAATGAGCAGTTCTTC. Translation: CASSPGLAGNEQFF.